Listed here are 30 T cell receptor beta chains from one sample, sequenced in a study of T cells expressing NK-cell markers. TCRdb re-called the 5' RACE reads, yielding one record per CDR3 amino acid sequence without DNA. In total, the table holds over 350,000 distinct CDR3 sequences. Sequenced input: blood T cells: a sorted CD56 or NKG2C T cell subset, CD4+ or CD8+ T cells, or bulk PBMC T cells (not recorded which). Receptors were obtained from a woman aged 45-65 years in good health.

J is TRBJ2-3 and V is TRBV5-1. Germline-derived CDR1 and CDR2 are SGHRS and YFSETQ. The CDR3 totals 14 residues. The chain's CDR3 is CASSLAGYTDTQYF. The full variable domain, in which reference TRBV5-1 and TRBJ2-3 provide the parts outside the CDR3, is KAGVTQTPRYLIKTRGQQVTLSCSPISGHRSVSWYQQTPGQGLQFLFEYFSETQRNKGNFPGRFSGRQFSNSRSEMNVSTLELGDSALYLCASSLAGYTDTQYFGPGTRLTVL.

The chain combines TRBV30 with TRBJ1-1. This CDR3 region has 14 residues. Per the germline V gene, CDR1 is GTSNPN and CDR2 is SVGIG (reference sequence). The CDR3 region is CAHTRTLSNTEAFF.

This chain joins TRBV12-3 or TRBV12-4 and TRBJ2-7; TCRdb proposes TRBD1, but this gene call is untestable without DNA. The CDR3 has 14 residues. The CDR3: CASSQSGDFYEQYF.

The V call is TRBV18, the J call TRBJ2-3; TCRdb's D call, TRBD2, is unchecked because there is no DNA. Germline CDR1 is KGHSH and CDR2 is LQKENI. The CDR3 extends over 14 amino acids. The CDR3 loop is CASSSAGVRDTQYF.

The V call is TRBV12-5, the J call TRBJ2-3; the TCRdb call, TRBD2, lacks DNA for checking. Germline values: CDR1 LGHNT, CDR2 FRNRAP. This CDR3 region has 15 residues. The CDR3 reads CASGFSGSGTDTQYF.

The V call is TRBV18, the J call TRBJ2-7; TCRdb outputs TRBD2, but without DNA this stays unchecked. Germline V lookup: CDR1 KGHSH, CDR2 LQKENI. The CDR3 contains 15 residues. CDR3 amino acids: CASSPLAGSTYEQYF.

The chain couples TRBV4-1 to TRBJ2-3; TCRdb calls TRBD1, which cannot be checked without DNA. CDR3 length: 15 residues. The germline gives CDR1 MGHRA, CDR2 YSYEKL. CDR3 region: CASSQDAGAGDTQYF.

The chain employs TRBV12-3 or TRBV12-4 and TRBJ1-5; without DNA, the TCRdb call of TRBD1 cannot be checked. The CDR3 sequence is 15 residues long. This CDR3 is CASSLTPGPNQPQHF.

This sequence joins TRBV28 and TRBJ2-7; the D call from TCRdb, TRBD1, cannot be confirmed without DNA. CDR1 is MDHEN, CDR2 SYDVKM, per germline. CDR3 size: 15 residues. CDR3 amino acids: CASLRSDRSPYEQYF.

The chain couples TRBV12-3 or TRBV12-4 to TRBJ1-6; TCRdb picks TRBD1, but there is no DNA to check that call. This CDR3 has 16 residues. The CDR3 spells CASSSYGTPDNSPLHF.

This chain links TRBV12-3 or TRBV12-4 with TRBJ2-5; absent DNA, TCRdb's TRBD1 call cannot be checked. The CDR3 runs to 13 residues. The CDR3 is CASSLGEKETQYF.

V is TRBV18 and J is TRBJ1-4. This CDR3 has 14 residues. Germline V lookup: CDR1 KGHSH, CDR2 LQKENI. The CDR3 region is CASSIVDGNEKLFF.

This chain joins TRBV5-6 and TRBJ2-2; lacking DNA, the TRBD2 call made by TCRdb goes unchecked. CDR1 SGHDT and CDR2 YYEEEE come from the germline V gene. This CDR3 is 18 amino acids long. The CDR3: CASRTRARGYKNTGELFF.

The CDR3 spells CASSPGLAGELAKNIQYF. This chain uses TRBV4-1 with TRBJ2-4; no DNA is available, so the TRBD2 call from TCRdb remains unchecked. Germline assignment: CDR1 MGHRA and CDR2 YSYEKL. This CDR3 is built from 18 residues.

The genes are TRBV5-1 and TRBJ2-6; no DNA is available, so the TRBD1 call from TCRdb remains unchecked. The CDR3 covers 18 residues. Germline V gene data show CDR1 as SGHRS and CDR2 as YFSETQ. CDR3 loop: CASSTNRGLGSGANVLTF.

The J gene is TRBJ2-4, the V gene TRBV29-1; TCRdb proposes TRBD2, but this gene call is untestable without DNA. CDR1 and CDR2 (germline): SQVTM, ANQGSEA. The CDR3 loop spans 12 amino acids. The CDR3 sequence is CSVANSAGIQYF.

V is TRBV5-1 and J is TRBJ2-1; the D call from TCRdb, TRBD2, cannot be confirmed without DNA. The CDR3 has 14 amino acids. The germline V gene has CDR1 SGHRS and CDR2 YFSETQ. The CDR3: CASRTRTLGNEQFF.

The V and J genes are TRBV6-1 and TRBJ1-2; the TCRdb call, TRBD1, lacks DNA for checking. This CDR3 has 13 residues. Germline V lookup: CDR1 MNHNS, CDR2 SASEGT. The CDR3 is CASLAPLAYGYTF.

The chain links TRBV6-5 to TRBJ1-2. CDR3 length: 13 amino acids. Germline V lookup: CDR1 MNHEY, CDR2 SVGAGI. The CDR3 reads CASSYLTSQGYTF.

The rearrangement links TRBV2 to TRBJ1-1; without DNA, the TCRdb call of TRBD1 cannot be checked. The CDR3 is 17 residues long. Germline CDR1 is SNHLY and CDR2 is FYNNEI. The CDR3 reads CASSVATVFDMNTEAFF.

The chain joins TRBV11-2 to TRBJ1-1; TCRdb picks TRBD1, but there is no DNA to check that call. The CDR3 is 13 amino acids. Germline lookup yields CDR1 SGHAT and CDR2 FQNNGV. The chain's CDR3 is CASIPMGGTEAFF.

Here the CDR3 reads CASSLPPELVESGDTQYF. V usage is TRBV4-1 and J usage is TRBJ2-3; absent DNA, TCRdb's TRBD2 call cannot be checked. The CDR3 has 18 residues. Germline V gene sequence: CDR1 MGHRA, CDR2 YSYEKL.

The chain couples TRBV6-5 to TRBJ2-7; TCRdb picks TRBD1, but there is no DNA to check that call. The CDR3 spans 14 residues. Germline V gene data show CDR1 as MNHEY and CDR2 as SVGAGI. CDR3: CASSYVGQSYEQYF.

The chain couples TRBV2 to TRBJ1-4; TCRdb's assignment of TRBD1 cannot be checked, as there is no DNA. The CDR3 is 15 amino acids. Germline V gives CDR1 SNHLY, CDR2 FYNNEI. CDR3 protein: CASRPGQVFNEKLFF.

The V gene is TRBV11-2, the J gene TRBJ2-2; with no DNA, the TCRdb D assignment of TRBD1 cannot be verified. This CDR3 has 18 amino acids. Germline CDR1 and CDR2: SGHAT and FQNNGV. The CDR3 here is CASSVGQGSRIWRGELFF.

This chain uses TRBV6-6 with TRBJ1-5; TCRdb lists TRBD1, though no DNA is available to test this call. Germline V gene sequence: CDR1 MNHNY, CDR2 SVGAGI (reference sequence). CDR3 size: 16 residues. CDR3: CASTRDREPRNQPQHF.

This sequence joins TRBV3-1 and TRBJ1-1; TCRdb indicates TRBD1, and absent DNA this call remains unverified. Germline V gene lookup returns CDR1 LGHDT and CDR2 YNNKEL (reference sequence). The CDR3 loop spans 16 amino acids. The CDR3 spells CASSRITGARSTEAFF.

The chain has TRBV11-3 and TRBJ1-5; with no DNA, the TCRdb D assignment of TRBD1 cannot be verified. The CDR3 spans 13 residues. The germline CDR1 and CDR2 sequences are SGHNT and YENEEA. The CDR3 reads CASSPEHNQPQHF.

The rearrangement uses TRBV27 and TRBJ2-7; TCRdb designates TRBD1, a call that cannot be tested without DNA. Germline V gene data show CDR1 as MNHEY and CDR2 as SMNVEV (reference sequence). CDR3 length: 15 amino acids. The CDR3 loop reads CASSLFAGSGYEQYF.

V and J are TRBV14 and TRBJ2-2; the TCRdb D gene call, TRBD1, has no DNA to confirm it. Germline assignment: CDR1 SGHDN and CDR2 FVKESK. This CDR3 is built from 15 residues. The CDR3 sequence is CASSQAGARTGELFF.